This TCR beta chain was identified in a study of CD8 T cells in Susac syndrome (dated by TCRdb to between 2019 and 2020). For the wider study: Repertoire sequencing was used to test whether CD8+ T cell activation and differentiation in Susac syndrome was antigen driven. Clonality of the CD8+ T cell repertoire was compared between more than 10 healthy donors, approximately 14 Susac syndrome patients and 15 or so multiple sclerosis patients. What the study reported, not specific to this receptor: The study acknowledged that relatively few individuals were included in the TCR sequencing and HLA analysis.

RNA was extracted with the RNeasy kit and roughly 0.5 to 1 ug was reverse transcribed using random hexamers. The immunoSEQ multiplex PCR assay, which covers 54 Vbeta and 13 Jbeta segments, was used to amplify TCR beta CDR3 regions. PCR amplification bias was corrected by using a synthetic template baseline for primer optimization and computational correction. Per the source publication's procedure: Reads were annotated to V, D and J genes per IMGT and analyzed with immunoSEQ Analyzer, keeping only productive sequences. Clonality was computed as one minus Shannon entropy normalized by log2 of the number of productive unique sequences. For each patient and control, public and private clones were evaluated within the 100 most prevalent clones. Clones were defined as Susac-specific if absent from the healthy and MS cohorts, from 1052 published viral clones and from other ImmuneACCESS disease sequences. TCRdb ran its own pipeline on the public reads, namely fastp trimming at Q25 and MiXCR clone calling, and kept in-frame beta chains. Every CDR3 protein is listed once, alongside the most common genes and DNA of its rows. These V and J calls derive from TCRdb rather than the authors' analysis. This sample comprises 250,000 to 300,000 distinct CDR3 sequences, more than 75% of them detected only once. The ten largest clonotypes hold approximately 0.11% of the sample.

The germline ends are 11 bases apart after V is trimmed by 1 base and J by 0 bases. The CDR3 contains 15 residues, cysteine and phenylalanine counted. Here the CDR3 DNA is all that survives: 45 bases in frame from base 1. CDR1 and CDR2 (DFQATT, SNEGSKA) derive from the germline V gene (reference sequence). High-throughput TCR beta sequencing profiled peripheral blood CD8+ and CD4+ T cells from healthy donors, Susac syndrome patients and multiple sclerosis patients. The multiple sclerosis controls were treatment-naive patients who had stable or active relapsing-remitting disease and met the revised McDonald criteria. Bulk CD8+ and CD4+ T cells were purified magnetically by negative isolation, whereas CD8+ TEMRA cells were enriched by FACS. Blood was drawn into EDTA tubes, processed within 24 hours, and PBMCs were isolated by density gradient centrifugation. PBMCs intended for TCR sequencing were cryopreserved in liquid nitrogen and were subsequently thawed in a 37 degrees C water bath. The sorted or isolated CD4+, CD8+ and CD8+ TEMRA cells had a purity of 90% or higher.

Concerning this clonotype: No cognate antigen has been identified for it. No base qualities exist here, and no much larger clone lies one base off it.

This sequence uses TRBV20-1 and TRBJ2-3; 6 matching bases give a weak D call of TRBD2. This clonotype was sampled from a human donor with multiple sclerosis. Input material: CD8+ T cells from PBMCs. The DNA sequence follows: TGCAGTGCTAGAGCCGGGCTAGCGAGCACAGATACGCAGTATTTT. Its protein reads: CSARAGLASTDTQYF.